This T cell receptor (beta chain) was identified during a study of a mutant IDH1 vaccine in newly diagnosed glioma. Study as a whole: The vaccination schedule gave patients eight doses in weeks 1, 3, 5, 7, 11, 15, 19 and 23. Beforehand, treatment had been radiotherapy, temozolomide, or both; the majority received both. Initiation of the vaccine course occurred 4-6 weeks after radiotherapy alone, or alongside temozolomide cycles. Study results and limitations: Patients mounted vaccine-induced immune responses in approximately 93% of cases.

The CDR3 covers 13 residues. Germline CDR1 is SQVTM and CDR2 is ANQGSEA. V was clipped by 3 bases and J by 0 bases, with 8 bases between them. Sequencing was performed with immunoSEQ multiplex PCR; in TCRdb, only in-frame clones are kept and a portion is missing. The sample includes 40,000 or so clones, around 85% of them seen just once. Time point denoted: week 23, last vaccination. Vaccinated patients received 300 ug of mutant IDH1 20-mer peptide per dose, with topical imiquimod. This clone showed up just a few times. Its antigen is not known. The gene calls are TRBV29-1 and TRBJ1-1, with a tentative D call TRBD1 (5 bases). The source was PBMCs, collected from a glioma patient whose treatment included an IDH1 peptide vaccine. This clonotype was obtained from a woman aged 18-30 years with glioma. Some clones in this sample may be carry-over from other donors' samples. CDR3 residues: CSVDRELNTEAFF. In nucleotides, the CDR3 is TGCAGCGTTGACAGGGAGTTGAACACTGAAGCTTTCTTT.